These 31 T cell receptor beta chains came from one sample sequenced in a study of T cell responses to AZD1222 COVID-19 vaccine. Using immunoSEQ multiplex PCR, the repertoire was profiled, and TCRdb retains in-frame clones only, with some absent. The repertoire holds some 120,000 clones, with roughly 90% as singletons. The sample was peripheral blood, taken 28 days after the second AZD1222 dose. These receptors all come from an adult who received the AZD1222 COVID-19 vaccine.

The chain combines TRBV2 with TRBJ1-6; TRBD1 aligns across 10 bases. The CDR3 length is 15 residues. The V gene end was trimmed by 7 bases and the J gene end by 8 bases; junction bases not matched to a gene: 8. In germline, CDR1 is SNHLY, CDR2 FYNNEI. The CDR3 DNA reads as TGTGCCAGCACCTCGACAGGGGGCTTCCATTCACCCCTCCACTTT. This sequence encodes CASTSTGGFHSPLHF. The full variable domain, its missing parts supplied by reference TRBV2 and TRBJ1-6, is EPEVTQTPSHQVTQMGQEVILRCVPISNHLYFYWYRQILGQKVEFLVSFYNNEISEKSEIFDDQFSVERPDGSNFTLKIRSTKLEDSAMYFCASTSTGGFHSPLHFGNGTRLTVT.

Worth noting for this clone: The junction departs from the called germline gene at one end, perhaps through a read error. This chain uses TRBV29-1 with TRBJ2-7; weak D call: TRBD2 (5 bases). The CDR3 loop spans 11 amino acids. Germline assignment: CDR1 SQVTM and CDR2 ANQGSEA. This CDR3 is CSVEDGVSTGF. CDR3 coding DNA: TGCAGCGTCGAAGACGGGGTTTCGACTGGTTTC.

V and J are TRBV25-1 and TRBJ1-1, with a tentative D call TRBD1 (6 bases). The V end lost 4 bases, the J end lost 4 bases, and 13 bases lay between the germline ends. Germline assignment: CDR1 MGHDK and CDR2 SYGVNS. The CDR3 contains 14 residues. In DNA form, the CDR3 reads TGTGCCAGCAGTGCCTCACAAGGGGGCACTGAAGCTTTCTTT. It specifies CASSASQGGTEAFF.

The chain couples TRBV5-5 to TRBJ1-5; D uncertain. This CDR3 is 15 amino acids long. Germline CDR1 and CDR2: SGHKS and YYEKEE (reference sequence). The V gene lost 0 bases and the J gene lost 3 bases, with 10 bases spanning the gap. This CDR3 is CASSLESRPNQPQHF. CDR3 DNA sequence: TGTGCCAGCAGCTTGGAATCCAGACCCAATCAGCCCCAGCATTTT.

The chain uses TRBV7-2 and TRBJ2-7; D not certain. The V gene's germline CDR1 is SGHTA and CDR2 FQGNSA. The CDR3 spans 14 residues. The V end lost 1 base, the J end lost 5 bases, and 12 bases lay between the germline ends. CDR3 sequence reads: CASSLGPPRDEQYF. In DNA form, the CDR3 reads TGTGCCAGCAGCTTAGGCCCCCCTCGTGACGAGCAGTACTTC.

The CDR3 bases are TGTGCCAGCAGTACCGCCAGAAACACTGAAGCTTTCTTT. Translation gives CASSTARNTEAFF. The chain carries TRBV6-4 and TRBJ1-1; no clear D. Germline values: CDR1 MRHNA, CDR2 SNTAGT. The V end lost 5 bases, the J end lost 2 bases, and 9 bases lay between the germline ends. CDR3 length equals 13 residues.

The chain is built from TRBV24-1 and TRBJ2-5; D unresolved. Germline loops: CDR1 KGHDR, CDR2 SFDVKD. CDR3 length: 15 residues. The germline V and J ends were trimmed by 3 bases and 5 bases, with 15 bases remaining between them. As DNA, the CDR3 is TGTGCCACCAGTGATCCATCAGGAAAGTGGGAGACCCAGTACTTC. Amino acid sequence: CATSDPSGKWETQYF.

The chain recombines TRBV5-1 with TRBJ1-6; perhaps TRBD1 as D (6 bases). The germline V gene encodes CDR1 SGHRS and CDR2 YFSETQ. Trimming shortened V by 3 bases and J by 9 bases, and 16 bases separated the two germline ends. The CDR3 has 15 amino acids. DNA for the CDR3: TGCGCCAGCAGCTGGGGACAAATAGGAGTTTCACCCCTCCACTTT. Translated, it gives CASSWGQIGVSPLHF.

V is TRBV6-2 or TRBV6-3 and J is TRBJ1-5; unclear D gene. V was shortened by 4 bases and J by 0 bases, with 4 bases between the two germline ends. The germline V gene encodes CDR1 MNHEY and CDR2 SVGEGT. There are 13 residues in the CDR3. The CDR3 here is CASSFFSNQPQHF. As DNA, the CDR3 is TGTGCCAGCAGTTTTTTTAGCAATCAGCCCCAGCATTTT.

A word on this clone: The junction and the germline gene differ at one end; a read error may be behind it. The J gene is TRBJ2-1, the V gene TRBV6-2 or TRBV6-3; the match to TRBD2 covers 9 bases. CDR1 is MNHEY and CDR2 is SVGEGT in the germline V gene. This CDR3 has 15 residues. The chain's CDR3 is CASSYDGLAGNGQFF. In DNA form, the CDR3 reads TGTGCCAGCAGTTACGACGGTCTAGCGGGAAATGGGCAGTTCTTC.

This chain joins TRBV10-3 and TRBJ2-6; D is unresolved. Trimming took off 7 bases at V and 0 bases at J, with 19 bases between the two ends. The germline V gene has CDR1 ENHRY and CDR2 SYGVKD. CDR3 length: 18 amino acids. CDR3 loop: CAITGSGDPDSGANVLTF. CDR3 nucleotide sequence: TGTGCCATCACCGGGTCAGGCGATCCGGACTCTGGGGCCAACGTCCTGACTTTC.

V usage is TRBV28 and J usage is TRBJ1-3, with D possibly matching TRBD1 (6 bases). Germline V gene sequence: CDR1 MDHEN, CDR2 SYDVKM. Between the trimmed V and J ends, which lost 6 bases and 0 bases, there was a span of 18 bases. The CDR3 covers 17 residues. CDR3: CASSAGLGGLSGNTIYF. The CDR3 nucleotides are TGTGCCAGCAGCGCCGGGCTTGGGGGGCTCTCTGGAAACACCATATATTTT. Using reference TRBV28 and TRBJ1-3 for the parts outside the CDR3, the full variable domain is DVKVTQSSRYLVKRTGEKVFLECVQDMDHENMFWYRQDPGLGLRLIYFSYDVKMKEKGDIPEGYSVSREKKERFSLILESASTNQTSMYLCASSAGLGGLSGNTIYFGEGSWLTVV.

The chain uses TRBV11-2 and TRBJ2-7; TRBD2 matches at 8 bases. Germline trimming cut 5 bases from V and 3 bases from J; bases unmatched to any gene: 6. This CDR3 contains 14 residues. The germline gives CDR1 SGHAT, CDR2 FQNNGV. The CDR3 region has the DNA TGTGCCAGCAGCAGTCCCGGGACTAGCTACGAGCAGTACTTC. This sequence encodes CASSSPGTSYEQYF.

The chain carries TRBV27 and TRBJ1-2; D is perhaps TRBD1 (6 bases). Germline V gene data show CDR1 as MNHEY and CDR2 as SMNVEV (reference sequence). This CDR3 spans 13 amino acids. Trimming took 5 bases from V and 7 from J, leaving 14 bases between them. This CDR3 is CASSTRGKAGYTF. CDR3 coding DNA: TGTGCCAGCAGTACCAGGGGAAAGGCTGGCTACACCTTC.

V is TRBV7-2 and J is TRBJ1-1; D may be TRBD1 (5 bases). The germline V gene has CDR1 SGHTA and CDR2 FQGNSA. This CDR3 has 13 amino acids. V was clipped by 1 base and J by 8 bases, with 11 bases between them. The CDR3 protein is CASSLGRRDEAFF. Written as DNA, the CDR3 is TGTGCCAGCAGCTTAGGACGCCGGGACGAAGCTTTCTTT.

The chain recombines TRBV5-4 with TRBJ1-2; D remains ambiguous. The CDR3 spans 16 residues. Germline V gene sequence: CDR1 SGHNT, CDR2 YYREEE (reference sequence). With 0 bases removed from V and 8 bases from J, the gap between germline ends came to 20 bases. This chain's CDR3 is CASSLGGRGLGSGYTF. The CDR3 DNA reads TGTGCCAGCAGCTTGGGCGGAAGAGGATTAGGTTCAGGCTACACCTTC.

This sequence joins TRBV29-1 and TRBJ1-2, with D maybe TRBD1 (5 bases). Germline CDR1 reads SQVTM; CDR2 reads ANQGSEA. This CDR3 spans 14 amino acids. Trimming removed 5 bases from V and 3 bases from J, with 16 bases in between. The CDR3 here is CSVPWGGEDYGYTF. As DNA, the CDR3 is TGCAGCGTTCCTTGGGGGGGAGAGGACTATGGCTACACCTTC.

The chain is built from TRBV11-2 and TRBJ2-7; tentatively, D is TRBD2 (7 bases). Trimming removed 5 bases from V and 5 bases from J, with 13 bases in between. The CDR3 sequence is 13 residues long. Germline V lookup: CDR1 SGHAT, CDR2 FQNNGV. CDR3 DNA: TGTGCCAGCAGCACGGTAGGGGGGGACGAGCAGTACTTC. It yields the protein CASSTVGGDEQYF.

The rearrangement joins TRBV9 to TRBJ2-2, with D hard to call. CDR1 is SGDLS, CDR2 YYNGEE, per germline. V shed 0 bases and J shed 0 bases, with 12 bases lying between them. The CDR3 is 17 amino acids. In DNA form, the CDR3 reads TGTGCCAGCAGCGTAGCTCAGTTCGCGCCGAACACCGGGGAGCTGTTTTTT. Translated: CASSVAQFAPNTGELFF.

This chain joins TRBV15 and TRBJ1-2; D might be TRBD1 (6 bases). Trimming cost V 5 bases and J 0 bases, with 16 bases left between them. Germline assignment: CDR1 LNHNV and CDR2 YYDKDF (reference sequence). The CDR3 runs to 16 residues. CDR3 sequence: CATSPYLRTANYGYTF. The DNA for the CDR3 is TGTGCCACCAGCCCTTACTTACGGACAGCTAACTATGGCTACACCTTC.

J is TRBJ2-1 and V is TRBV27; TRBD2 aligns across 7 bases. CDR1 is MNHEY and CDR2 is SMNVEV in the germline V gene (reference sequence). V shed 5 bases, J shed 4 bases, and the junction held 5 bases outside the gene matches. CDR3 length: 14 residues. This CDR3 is CASSITSAYNEQFF. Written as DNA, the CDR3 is TGTGCCAGCAGTATAACTAGCGCATACAATGAGCAGTTCTTC.

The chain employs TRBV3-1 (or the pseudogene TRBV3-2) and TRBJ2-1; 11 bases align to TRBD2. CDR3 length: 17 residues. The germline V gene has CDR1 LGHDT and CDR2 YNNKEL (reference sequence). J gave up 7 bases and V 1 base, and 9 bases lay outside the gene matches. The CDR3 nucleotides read TGTGCCAGCAGCCAAGTTGGTACTAGCGGGAGAAGTAATGAGCAGTTCTTC. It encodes CASSQVGTSGRSNEQFF.

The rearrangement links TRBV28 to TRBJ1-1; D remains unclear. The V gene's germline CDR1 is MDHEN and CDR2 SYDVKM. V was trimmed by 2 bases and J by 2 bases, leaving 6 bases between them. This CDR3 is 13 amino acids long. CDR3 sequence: CASSLMSNTEAFF. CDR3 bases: TGTGCCAGCAGTTTAATGTCCAACACTGAAGCTTTCTTT.

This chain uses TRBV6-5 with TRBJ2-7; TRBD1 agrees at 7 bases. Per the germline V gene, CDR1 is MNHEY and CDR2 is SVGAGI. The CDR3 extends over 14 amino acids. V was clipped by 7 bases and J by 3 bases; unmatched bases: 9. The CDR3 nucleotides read TGTGCCAGCATGGGCTTGGGACAGAGCTACGAGCAGTACTTC. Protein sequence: CASMGLGQSYEQYF.

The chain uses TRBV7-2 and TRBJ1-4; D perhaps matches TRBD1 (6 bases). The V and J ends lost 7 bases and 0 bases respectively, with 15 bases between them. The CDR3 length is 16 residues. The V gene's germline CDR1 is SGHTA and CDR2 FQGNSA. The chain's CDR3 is CASTKNRDSTNEKLFF. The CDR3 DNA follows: TGTGCCAGCACCAAGAACAGGGACTCAACTAATGAAAAACTGTTTTTT.

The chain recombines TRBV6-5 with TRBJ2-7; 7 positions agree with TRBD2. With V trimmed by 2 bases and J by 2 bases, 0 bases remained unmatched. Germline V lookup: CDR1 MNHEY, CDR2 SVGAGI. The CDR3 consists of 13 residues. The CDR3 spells CASSYRGAYEQYF. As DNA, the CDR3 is TGTGCCAGCAGTTACCGGGGGGCCTACGAGCAGTACTTC.

Here the CDR3 reads CASSLLLGVSEQYF. DNA of the CDR3: TGTGCCAGCAGTCTACTTTTAGGGGTTTCCGAGCAGTACTTC. This sequence joins TRBV27 and TRBJ2-7; weak D call: TRBD1 (5 bases). V was clipped by 5 bases and J by 6 bases, with 17 bases between them. The CDR3 totals 14 residues. CDR1 and CDR2 (germline): MNHEY, SMNVEV (reference sequence).

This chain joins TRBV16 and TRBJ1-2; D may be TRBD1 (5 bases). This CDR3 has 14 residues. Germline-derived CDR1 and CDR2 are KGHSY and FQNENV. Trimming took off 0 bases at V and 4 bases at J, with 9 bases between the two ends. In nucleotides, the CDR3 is TGTGCCAGCAGCCAATCGTCAGGGTCCTATGGCTACACCTTC. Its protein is CASSQSSGSYGYTF.

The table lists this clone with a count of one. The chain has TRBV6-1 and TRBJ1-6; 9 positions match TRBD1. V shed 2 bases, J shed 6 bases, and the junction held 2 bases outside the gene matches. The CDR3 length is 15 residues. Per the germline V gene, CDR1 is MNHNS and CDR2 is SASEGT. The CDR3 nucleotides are TGTGCCAGCAGTGAATGGGGACAGGGTAATTCACCCCTCCACTTT. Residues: CASSEWGQGNSPLHF.

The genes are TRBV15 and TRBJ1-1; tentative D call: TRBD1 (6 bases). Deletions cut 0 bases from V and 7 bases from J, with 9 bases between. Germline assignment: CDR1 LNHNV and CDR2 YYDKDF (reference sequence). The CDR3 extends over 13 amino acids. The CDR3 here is CATSREGADEAFF. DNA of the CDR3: TGTGCCACCAGCAGAGAGGGGGCGGATGAAGCTTTCTTT.

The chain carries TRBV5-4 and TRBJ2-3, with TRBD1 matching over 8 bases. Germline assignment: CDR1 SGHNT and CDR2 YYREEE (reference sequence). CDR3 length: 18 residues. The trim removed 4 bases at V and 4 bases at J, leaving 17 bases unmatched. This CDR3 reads CASSRYGEIQGESDTQYF. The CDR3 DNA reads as TGTGCCAGCAGCCGCTACGGGGAAATACAGGGGGAATCAGATACGCAGTATTTT.